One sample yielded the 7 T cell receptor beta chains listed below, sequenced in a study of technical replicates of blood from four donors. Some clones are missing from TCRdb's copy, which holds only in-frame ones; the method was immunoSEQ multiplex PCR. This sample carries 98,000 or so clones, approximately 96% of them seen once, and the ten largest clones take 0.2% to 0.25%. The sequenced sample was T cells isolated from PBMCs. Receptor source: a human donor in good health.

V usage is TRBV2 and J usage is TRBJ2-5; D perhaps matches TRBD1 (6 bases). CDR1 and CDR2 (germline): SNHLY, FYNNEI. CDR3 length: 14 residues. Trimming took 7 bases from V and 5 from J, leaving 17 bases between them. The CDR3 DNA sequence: TGTGCCAGCATAGGGACACAGGGTGGGGAGACCCAGTACTTC. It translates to CASIGTQGGETQYF.

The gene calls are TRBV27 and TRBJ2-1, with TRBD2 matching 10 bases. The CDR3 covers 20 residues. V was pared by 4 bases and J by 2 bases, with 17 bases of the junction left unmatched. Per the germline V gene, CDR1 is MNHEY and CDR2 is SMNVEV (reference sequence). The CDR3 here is CASSYFSLAGVLMAYNEQFF. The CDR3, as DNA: TGTGCCAGCAGTTATTTTAGTCTAGCGGGAGTACTTATGGCCTACAATGAGCAGTTCTTC.

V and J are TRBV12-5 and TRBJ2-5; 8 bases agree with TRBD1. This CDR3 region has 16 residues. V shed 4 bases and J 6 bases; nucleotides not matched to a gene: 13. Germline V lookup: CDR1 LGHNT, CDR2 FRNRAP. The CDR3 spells CASGSPQGDRGKTQYF. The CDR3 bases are TGTGCTAGTGGTTCCCCACAGGGGGACCGAGGAAAGACCCAGTACTTC.

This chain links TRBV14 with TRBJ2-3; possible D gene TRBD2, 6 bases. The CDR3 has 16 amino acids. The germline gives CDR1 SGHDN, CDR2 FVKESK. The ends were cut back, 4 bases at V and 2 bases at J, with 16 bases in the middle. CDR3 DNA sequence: TGTGCCAGCAGCCTGGGGGTAGCGGAGGCCACAGATACGCAGTATTTT. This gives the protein CASSLGVAEATDTQYF.

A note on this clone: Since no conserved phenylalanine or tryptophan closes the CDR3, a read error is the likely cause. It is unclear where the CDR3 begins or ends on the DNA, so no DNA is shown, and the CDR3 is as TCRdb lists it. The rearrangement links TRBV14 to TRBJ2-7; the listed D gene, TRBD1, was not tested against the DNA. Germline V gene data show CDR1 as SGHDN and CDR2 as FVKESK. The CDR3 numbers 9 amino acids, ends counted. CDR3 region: CASSQVGTL.

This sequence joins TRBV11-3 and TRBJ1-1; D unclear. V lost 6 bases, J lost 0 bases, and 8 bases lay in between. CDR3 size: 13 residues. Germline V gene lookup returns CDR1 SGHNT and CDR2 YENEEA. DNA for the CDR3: TGTGCCAGCAGGCGTACTATGAACACTGAAGCTTTCTTT. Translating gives CASRRTMNTEAFF.

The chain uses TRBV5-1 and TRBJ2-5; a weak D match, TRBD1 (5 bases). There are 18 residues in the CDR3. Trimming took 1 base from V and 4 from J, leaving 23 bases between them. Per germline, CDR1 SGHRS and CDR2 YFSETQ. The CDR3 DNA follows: TGCGCCAGCAGCTTGTCCCCCGCCCCCCAGGGAATCGGAGAGACCCAGTACTTC. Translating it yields CASSLSPAPQGIGETQYF.